Presented here are 27 T cell receptor beta chains from one specimen sequenced in a study of blood T cell repertoires in COVID-19. Using immunoSEQ multiplex PCR, the repertoire was profiled, and TCRdb retains in-frame clones only, with some absent. Of 250,000 to 300,000 clones listed, around four fifths were seen once; the top ten hold 4.1%. Sequencing was done on a sample of PBMCs or T cells enriched from blood (not recorded which). All receptors come from a man aged 30 to 39 with acute COVID-19.

The gene calls are TRBV30 and TRBJ2-1; 8 positions match TRBD2. V was pared by 2 bases and J by 7 bases, with 4 bases of the junction left unmatched. Germline CDR1 is GTSNPN and CDR2 is SVGIG (reference sequence). This CDR3 region has 13 residues. The DNA for the CDR3 is TGTGCCTGGAGTCGGGGACTAGGTAATGAGCAGTTCTTC. This codes for CAWSRGLGNEQFF.

In this sample, this clone turned up once. The genes are TRBV6-6 and TRBJ2-6; D is ambiguous. The CDR3 runs to 15 residues. CDR1 MNHNY and CDR2 SVGAGI come from the germline V gene (reference sequence). The ends were cut back, 6 bases at V and 4 bases at J, with 13 bases in the middle. In nucleotides, the CDR3 is TGTGCCAGCAGGCGACACTCTTTAGGGGCCAACGTCCTGACTTTC. Translated, it gives CASRRHSLGANVLTF.

This clone has just one count. CDR3 protein: CASSRQGKGDGYTF. The CDR3 DNA reads TGTGCCAGCAGTCGACAGGGTAAAGGAGATGGCTACACCTTC. This chain links TRBV11-3 with TRBJ1-2; 7 nucleotides match TRBD1. V gave up 6 bases and J gave up 6 bases; unmatched junction bases: 10. Germline-derived CDR1 and CDR2 are SGHNT and YENEEA. This CDR3 has 14 amino acids.

The sample holds one count of this clone. The CDR3 is CASKNGQGSNEQFF. Here the CDR3 DNA reads TGTGCCAGCAAAAACGGACAGGGTAGCAATGAGCAGTTCTTC. The V and J genes are TRBV6-5 and TRBJ2-1; 8 bases agree with TRBD1. Germline V lookup: CDR1 MNHEY, CDR2 SVGAGI. This CDR3 has 14 residues. With 7 bases clipped from V and 6 bases from J, the junction kept 8 bases outside the gene matches.

The sample holds a few counts of this clone. V and J are TRBV6-5 and TRBJ1-2; D may be TRBD1 (5 bases). CDR3 length: 12 residues. Between the trimmed V and J ends, which lost 9 bases and 4 bases, there was a span of 12 bases. Germline CDR1 reads MNHEY; CDR2 reads SVGAGI. CDR3 nucleotides: TGTGCCAGTATCCAGGGTATCTATGGCTACACCTTC. Amino acid sequence: CASIQGIYGYTF.

The chain has TRBV5-4 and TRBJ2-1; a possible D gene is TRBD2 (5 bases). This CDR3 contains 15 residues. The germline V gene has CDR1 SGHNT and CDR2 YYREEE (reference sequence). Trimming shortened V by 3 bases and J by 4 bases, and 14 bases separated the two germline ends. This CDR3 reads CASSSDSILYNEQFF. The CDR3 bases are TGTGCCAGCAGCTCGGACTCCATATTATACAATGAGCAGTTCTTC.

V usage is TRBV10-3 and J usage is TRBJ2-5, with 7 bases identical to TRBD2. The CDR3 has 12 amino acids. The V segment lost 4 bases and the J segment 4 bases; nucleotides outside the gene matches: 0. Germline V gene lookup returns CDR1 ENHRY and CDR2 SYGVKD. CDR3 protein: CAISGGGETQYF. The CDR3, as DNA: TGTGCCATCAGTGGGGGGGGAGAGACCCAGTACTTC.

V and J are TRBV24-1 and TRBJ1-1; D uncertain. From germline, CDR1 is KGHDR and CDR2 SFDVKD. The CDR3 consists of 13 residues. Trimming stripped 4 bases from V and 8 bases from J, with 13 bases between. The CDR3 region is CATSDHNAVEAFF. DNA for the CDR3: TGTGCCACCAGTGACCATAATGCGGTCGAAGCTTTCTTT.

V is TRBV12-3 or TRBV12-4 and J is TRBJ2-7; perhaps TRBD2 as D (5 bases). The V and J ends lost 3 bases and 5 bases respectively, with 8 bases between them. The CDR3 contains 12 residues. The DNA of the CDR3 is TGTGCCAGCAGTTTCGGAGGTGACGAGCAGTACGTC. This translates into CASSFGGDEQYV.

V usage is TRBV7-8 and J usage is TRBJ2-3; D possibly corresponds to TRBD2 (6 bases). CDR3 size: 15 residues. V was clipped by 2 bases and J by 6 bases, with 15 bases between them. Per germline, CDR1 SGHVS and CDR2 FQNEAQ. The chain's CDR3 is CASSLLAFSGDTQYF. DNA for the CDR3: TGTGCCAGCAGCTTACTAGCGTTCTCGGGGGATACGCAGTATTTT.

CDR3 sequence: CASESGTLYSNQPQHF. In DNA form, the CDR3 reads TGTGCCAGCGAATCCGGGACACTGTATAGCAATCAGCCCCAGCATTTT. The chain uses TRBV28 and TRBJ1-5; D might be TRBD1 (6 bases). The CDR3 sequence is 16 residues long. CDR1 and CDR2 (germline): MDHEN, SYDVKM. Trimming took off 8 bases at V and 0 bases at J, with 17 bases between the two ends.

This clone was seen a few times. An end of the junction does not agree with germline; a read error may underlie this. The V call is TRBV7-8, the J call TRBJ2-1, with 7 bases identical to TRBD1. Per germline, CDR1 SGHVS and CDR2 FQNEAQ. The CDR3 sequence is 13 residues long. The CDR3 DNA is TGTGCCAGCAGCCGAGGGGTTCGGGACAGCTACCTCTTC. It specifies CASSRGVRDSYLF.

The CDR3 DNA sequence: TGTGCCAGCAGTCCACCGCAGGGAGCGGGTCAGCCCCAGCATTTT. It codes for CASSPPQGAGQPQHF. The chain recombines TRBV27 with TRBJ1-5; D perhaps matches TRBD1 (5 bases). The CDR3 consists of 15 residues. With 5 bases removed from V and 6 bases from J, the gap between germline ends came to 17 bases. CDR1 is MNHEY and CDR2 is SMNVEV in the germline V gene (reference sequence).

The chain carries TRBV27 and TRBJ1-1; D is unclear. From germline, CDR1 is MNHEY and CDR2 SMNVEV (reference sequence). Trimming shortened V by 6 bases and J by 4 bases, and 12 bases separated the two germline ends. CDR3 length equals 13 residues. The CDR3 reads CASRNRRGTEAFF. The CDR3 DNA follows: TGTGCCAGCAGAAATAGGAGAGGCACTGAAGCTTTCTTT.

V and J are TRBV11-3 and TRBJ1-1; D not resolved. CDR3 length: 13 residues. The ends were cut back, 0 bases at V and 6 bases at J, with 8 bases in the middle. Per the germline V gene, CDR1 is SGHNT and CDR2 is YENEEA. For the CDR3, the DNA is TGTGCCAGCAGCTTAGATACGGGTTCTGAAGCTTTCTTT. It yields the protein CASSLDTGSEAFF.

This clone has just one count. This chain uses TRBV5-6 with TRBJ1-2, with D possibly matching TRBD1 (6 bases). The CDR3 consists of 13 residues. Germline V gene data show CDR1 as SGHDT and CDR2 as YYEEEE. V was cut by 4 bases and J by 0 bases, with 7 bases left in between. The CDR3 DNA reads TGTGCCAGCAGCCGGACAGCTAACTATGGCTACACCTTC. Translating gives CASSRTANYGYTF. The entire variable domain, with the rest obtained from reference TRBV5-6 and TRBJ1-2, is as follows: DAGVTQSPTHLIKTRGQQVTLRCSPKSGHDTVSWYQQALGQGPQFIFQYYEEEERQRGNFPDRFSGHQFPNYSSELNVNALLLGDSALYLCASSRTANYGYTFGSGTRLTVV.

The chain uses TRBV7-9 and TRBJ2-3; 7 nucleotides match TRBD1. Germline CDR1 reads SEHNR; CDR2 reads FQNEAQ (reference sequence). The V segment lost 7 bases and the J segment 4 bases; nucleotides outside the gene matches: 5. This CDR3 has 13 residues. The CDR3 DNA is TGTGCCAGCACCCCGGGACAGTCAGATACGCAGTATTTT. This gives the protein CASTPGQSDTQYF.

The chain is built from TRBV7-3 and TRBJ2-2; D might be TRBD2 (6 bases). Trimming stripped 8 bases from V and 4 bases from J, with 11 bases between. Germline loops: CDR1 SGHTA, CDR2 FQGTGA. The CDR3 consists of 13 residues. CDR3 coding DNA: TGTGCCAGCTCCGGGGGTAGCACCGGGGAGCTGTTTTTT. This sequence encodes CASSGGSTGELFF.

The chain recombines TRBV7-3 with TRBJ2-3; 11 nucleotides line up with TRBD2. Germline trimming cut 5 bases from V and 7 bases from J; bases unmatched to any gene: 8. Germline lookup yields CDR1 SGHTA and CDR2 FQGTGA. The CDR3 has 15 residues. The CDR3 coding sequence is TGTGCCAGCAGCCTGGGAACTAGCGGGAGTTATACGCAGTATTTT. This sequence encodes CASSLGTSGSYTQYF. Full variable domain (remainder filled in from reference TRBV7-3 and TRBJ2-3): GAGVSQTPSNKVTEKGKYVELRCDPISGHTALYWYRQSLGQGPEFLIYFQGTGAADDSGLPNDRFFAVRPEGSVSTLKIQRTERGDSAVYLCASSLGTSGSYTQYFGPGTRLTVL.

The CDR3 DNA reads as TGTGCCAGCAGTTCAAACCTACCAGGGGGTGAGCAGTTCTTC. Residues: CASSSNLPGGEQFF. The chain carries TRBV27 and TRBJ2-1; 7 bases align to TRBD1. Germline V gene lookup returns CDR1 MNHEY and CDR2 SMNVEV (reference sequence). The CDR3 is 14 amino acids. Trimming cost V 4 bases and J 9 bases; bases outside gene matches: 9.

In its sample, this clone was seen a few times. The chain employs TRBV6-4 and TRBJ1-5, with a possible D match to TRBD1 (5 bases). Per germline, CDR1 MRHNA and CDR2 SNTAGT. This CDR3 has 13 residues. V lost 4 bases and J 5 bases, leaving 9 bases between the germline ends. The DNA of the CDR3 is TGTGCCAGCAGTGTCGGCAGGGATCAGCCCCAGCATTTT. It specifies CASSVGRDQPQHF.

The chain links TRBV2 to TRBJ1-2; TRBD1 matches 9 bases. V lost 8 bases to trimming and J lost 8 bases; unmatched junction nucleotides: 6. The CDR3 covers 12 residues. Germline V gene sequence: CDR1 SNHLY, CDR2 FYNNEI. CDR3 coding DNA: TGTGCCAGCGGGACAGGGCTGGGAGGCTACACCTTC. Translated, it gives CASGTGLGGYTF. The full variable domain, its missing parts supplied by reference TRBV2 and TRBJ1-2, is EPEVTQTPSHQVTQMGQEVILRCVPISNHLYFYWYRQILGQKVEFLVSFYNNEISEKSEIFDDQFSVERPDGSNFTLKIRSTKLEDSAMYFCASGTGLGGYTFGSGTRLTVV.

The V gene is TRBV7-2, the J gene TRBJ1-1, with 8 bases that match TRBD1. The CDR3 runs 15 residues. V lost 5 bases to trimming and J lost 4 bases; unmatched junction nucleotides: 9. Germline V CDR1 and CDR2: SGHTA, FQGNSA. The CDR3 DNA reads TGTGCCAGCAGCCCGCGACCAGGGGGCGGCACTGAAGCTTTCTTT. It codes for CASSPRPGGGTEAFF.

The chain couples TRBV24-1 to TRBJ1-1; perhaps TRBD1 as D (5 bases). The CDR3 loop spans 11 amino acids. V gave up 5 bases and J gave up 7 bases, with 7 bases separating them. Germline V gene data show CDR1 as KGHDR and CDR2 as SFDVKD. The CDR3 region has the DNA TGTGCCACCAGTGGGGGACTTGAAGCTTTCTTT. Encoded protein: CATSGGLEAFF.

The chain carries TRBV18 and TRBJ2-1; TRBD2 agrees at 9 bases. Germline loops: CDR1 KGHSH, CDR2 LQKENI. This CDR3 has 16 amino acids. The trim removed 1 base at V and 7 bases at J, leaving 8 bases unmatched. The CDR3 nucleotides read TGTGCCAGCTCACCACTAGCGGGAGTAAAAGAAAATGAGCAGTTCTTC. Amino acid sequence: CASSPLAGVKENEQFF.

The chain uses TRBV7-3 and TRBJ2-2; D is unclear. Germline loops: CDR1 SGHTA, CDR2 FQGTGA. This CDR3 has 11 amino acids. Trimming took 9 bases from V and 6 from J, leaving 8 bases between them. This CDR3 is CASSESGELFF. As DNA, the CDR3 is TGTGCCAGTTCCGAGTCCGGGGAGCTGTTTTTT.

The CDR3 is CASSRLDNSPLHF. CDR3 nucleotide sequence: TGTGCCAGCAGTCGGTTGGATAATTCACCCCTCCACTTT. The rearrangement uses TRBV25-1 and TRBJ1-6; no clear D. This CDR3 has 13 residues. Germline loops: CDR1 MGHDK, CDR2 SYGVNS. V lost 5 bases and J lost 5, with 7 bases in between.